This passage covers 20 T cell receptor beta chains from one sample sequenced in a study of naive and memory T cell subsets. Two oligonucleotides, mixed equimolar, formed the beta constant-region primer covering TRBC1 and TRBC2. TCRdb fed the UMI-ligation and nested PCR reads into MiXCR, producing one record per CDR3 protein. Altogether around 2,800 distinct CDR3 sequences are present, 7.3% being singletons, with the ten largest covering 79%. The specimen sequenced was effector memory CD8+ T cells from blood. Subset described: effector memory, CD45RA- CD27-. All receptors derive from a human donor in good health.

This clonotype was detected only a few times. The DNA is omitted, as the CDR3 cannot be located on it reliably, and the CDR3 follows TCRdb's listing. The genes are TRBV11-2 and TRBJ2-1; no DNA check was done on the table's D call, TRBD1. CDR1 and CDR2 from the germline V gene are SGHAT and FQNNGV. The CDR3 totals 23 residues, both ends included. The CDR3: CAVYLCASSLVFGTGGSYNEQFF.

This clonotype has more than one count but fewer than ten. J is TRBJ2-6 and V is TRBV6-2 or TRBV6-3; D remains ambiguous. From germline, CDR1 is MNHEY and CDR2 SVGEGT. The CDR3 runs 14 residues. V shed 4 bases and J shed 0 bases, with 4 bases lying between them. CDR3: CASSWDSGANVLTF. CDR3 sequence (DNA): TGTGCCAGCAGTTGGGACTCTGGGGCCAACGTCCTGACTTTC.

This clonotype has more than one count but fewer than ten. The chain recombines TRBV9 with TRBJ1-2; D unclear. CDR1 is SGDLS and CDR2 is YYNGEE in the germline V gene. V was trimmed by 3 bases and J by 5 bases, leaving 17 bases between them. The CDR3 loop spans 15 amino acids. CDR3 protein: CASSASSKVSYGYTF. As DNA, the CDR3 is TGTGCCAGCAGCGCAAGCTCAAAAGTATCTTATGGCTACACCTTC.

The chain recombines TRBV2 with TRBJ2-1; maybe TRBD1 (6 bases). The CDR3 runs to 15 residues. V gave up 6 bases and J gave up 1 base, with 13 bases separating them. The germline V gene encodes CDR1 SNHLY and CDR2 FYNNEI. DNA of the CDR3: TGTGCCAGCAGCCTCCTTAGGGGGTCCTACAATGAGCAGTTCTTC. This translates into CASSLLRGSYNEQFF.

This clonotype is medium-sized by share. The rearrangement uses TRBV7-6 and TRBJ2-5, with D tentatively TRBD1 or TRBD2 (5 bases each). V lost 5 bases and J lost 4, with 14 bases in between. Germline V gene data show CDR1 as SGHVS and CDR2 as FNYEAQ. The CDR3 sequence is 14 residues long. CDR3: CASSPGTDGETQYF. CDR3 sequence (DNA): TGTGCCAGCAGCCCGGGGACCGACGGAGAGACCCAGTACTTC.

The genes are TRBV3-2 and TRBJ2-1; no check of the table's D call, TRBD1, against the DNA was made. TRBV3-2 is termed a pseudogene. The CDR3 runs 17 residues. The CDR3 DNA is TGTGCCAGCAGCCAAGATGGCGGGACGAGCTCCTACAATGAGCAGTTCTTC. This sequence encodes CASSQDGGTSSYNEQFF.

This clonotype was counted many times. The V gene is TRBV7-7, the J gene TRBJ2-7; D gene uncertain. There are 14 residues in the CDR3. V lost 1 base and J 0 bases, leaving 7 bases between the germline ends. CDR1 and CDR2 from the germline V gene are SSHAT and FNYEAQ (reference sequence). The CDR3 DNA reads as TGTGCCAGCAGCTTAGAGCTCAGCTCCTACGAGCAGTACTTC. Translation gives CASSLELSSYEQYF.

The V and J genes are TRBV7-3 and TRBJ1-1; tentatively, D is TRBD1 (5 bases). CDR1 is SGHTA and CDR2 is FQGTGA in the germline V gene. The CDR3 extends over 15 amino acids. Trimming shortened V by 2 bases and J by 1 base, and 11 bases separated the two germline ends. This chain's CDR3 is CASSLLPTGNTEAFF. CDR3 coding DNA: TGTGCCAGCAGCTTATTACCTACAGGGAACACTGAAGCTTTCTTT.

Comment on this clonotype: A much larger clone sits a single nucleotide away, making a read error possible. The chain recombines TRBV9 with TRBJ2-1; no clear D. The germline gives CDR1 SGDLS, CDR2 YYNGEE. The CDR3 has 15 amino acids. The CDR3: CASSVRTGSYNGQFF. The CDR3 DNA is TGTGCCAGCAGCGTCCGGACCGGGTCCTACAATGGGCAGTTCTTC.

This clonotype was seen many times. The chain employs TRBV5-5 and TRBJ2-1; D is uncertain. V was trimmed by 0 bases and J by 7 bases, leaving 8 bases between them. Germline V gene sequence: CDR1 SGHKS, CDR2 YYEKEE (reference sequence). The CDR3 consists of 13 residues. The CDR3 coding sequence is TGTGCCAGCAGCTTGGCCGAGCTAAATGAGCAGTTCTTC. This codes for CASSLAELNEQFF.

V usage is TRBV6-4 and J usage is TRBJ1-1; weak D call: TRBD1 (6 bases). This CDR3 region has 15 residues. CDR1 MRHNA and CDR2 SNTAGT come from the germline V gene. Trimming removed 5 bases at V and 0 bases at J, with 13 bases between. The CDR3 loop reads CASSQEGGMNTEAFF. CDR3 nucleotides: TGTGCCAGCAGTCAAGAGGGGGGGATGAACACTGAAGCTTTCTTT.

The chain is built from TRBV12-5 and TRBJ2-7, with 10 bases aligning to TRBD1. Germline CDR1 and CDR2: LGHNT and FRNRAP. The CDR3 has 18 residues. V shed 1 base and J 0 bases; nucleotides not matched to a gene: 9. The CDR3 region has the DNA TGTGCTAGTGGTTTGGCCCCTTCCGGGACAGGGGCCTCCTACGAGCAGTACTTC. This codes for CASGLAPSGTGASYEQYF. Combining the CDR3 with reference TRBV12-5 and TRBJ2-7 gives the whole variable domain DARVTQTPRHKVTEMGQEVTMRCQPILGHNTVFWYRQTMMQGLELLAYFRNRAPLDDSGMPKDRFSAEMPDATLATLKIQPSEPRDSAVYFCASGLAPSGTGASYEQYFGPGTRLTVT.

In this sample, this clonotype turned up a few times. The J gene is TRBJ2-1, the V gene TRBV11-2; possible D gene TRBD2, 5 bases. The V gene lost 8 bases and the J gene lost 4 bases, with 24 bases spanning the gap. The CDR3 is made up of 17 amino acids. Germline CDR1 SGHAT, CDR2 FQNNGV. The CDR3 loop reads CASLPQIGGQSYNEQFF. The CDR3 coding sequence is TGTGCCAGCCTGCCCCAGATAGGCGGGCAAAGTTACAATGAGCAGTTCTTC. Based on the CDR3 plus reference TRBV11-2 and TRBJ2-1, the full variable domain is EAGVAQSPRYKIIEKRQSVAFWCNPISGHATLYWYQQILGQGPKLLIQFQNNGVVDDSQLPKDRFSAERLKGVDSTLKIQPAKLEDSAVYLCASLPQIGGQSYNEQFFGPGTRLTVL.

V and J are TRBV20-1 and TRBJ1-1; D gene ambiguous. CDR1 is DFQATT, CDR2 SNEGSKA, per germline (reference sequence). The CDR3 covers 10 residues. V was cut by 1 base and J by 6 bases, with 3 bases left in between. DNA of the CDR3: TGCAGTGCTAGAGCCCCTGAAGCTTTCTTT. It translates to CSARAPEAFF.

This clonotype was observed a few times. The rearrangement links TRBV13 to TRBJ2-7; no firm D call. The CDR3 length is 12 residues. V was cut by 0 bases and J by 6 bases, with 6 bases left in between. CDR1 PRHDT and CDR2 FYEKMQ come from the germline V gene (reference sequence). CDR3 residues: CASSLGISEQYF. DNA for the CDR3: TGTGCCAGCAGCTTAGGCATCAGCGAGCAGTACTTC.

This clonotype appeared many times. V gene TRBV4-3 combines with J gene TRBJ2-7; TRBD1 matches 11 bases. The length of the CDR3 is 16 residues. The germline CDR1 and CDR2 sequences are LGHNA and YSLEER. Trimming removed 0 bases from V and 3 bases from J; junction bases left unmatched: 4. In DNA form, the CDR3 reads TGCGCCAGCAGCCAAGAATATGGGACAGGGGGCTACGAGCAGTACTTC. Encoded protein: CASSQEYGTGGYEQYF.

This clonotype was detected many times. V and J are TRBV7-8 and TRBJ2-1; perhaps D is TRBD1 or TRBD2 (5 bases each). Germline V lookup: CDR1 SGHVS, CDR2 FQNEAQ. V was pared by 2 bases and J by 9 bases, with 20 bases between. This CDR3 has 16 residues. In nucleotides, the CDR3 is TGTGCCAGCAGCTTACGTCGAGGGGTTGGTTTCGGTGAGCAGTTCTTC. Its translation: CASSLRRGVGFGEQFF.

This clonotype is categorized as medium-sized. The chain carries TRBV27 and TRBJ2-3, with 9 bases matching TRBD2. Per germline, CDR1 MNHEY and CDR2 SMNVEV (reference sequence). The CDR3 length is 16 residues. Trimming took 6 bases from V and 4 from J; bases not matched to a gene: 11. This CDR3 is CASRLGAGGPPDTQYF. The CDR3 coding sequence is TGTGCCAGCAGACTTGGGGCGGGAGGGCCTCCAGATACGCAGTATTTT.

By share, this clonotype ranks as medium-sized. V usage is TRBV28 and J usage is TRBJ2-7; tentatively, D is TRBD2 (6 bases). Germline CDR1 is MDHEN and CDR2 is SYDVKM. The V end lost 8 bases, the J end lost 4 bases, and 9 bases lay between the germline ends. The CDR3 runs 11 residues. This chain's CDR3 is CASGRGYEQYF. CDR3 bases: TGTGCCAGCGGCCGGGGGTACGAGCAGTACTTC.

This clonotype was seen at least ten times. The chain has TRBV29-1 and TRBJ1-1; D is unresolved. The V gene lost 4 bases and the J gene lost 1 base, with 13 bases spanning the gap. The CDR3 sequence is 14 residues long. In germline, CDR1 is SQVTM, CDR2 ANQGSEA. In nucleotides, the CDR3 is TGCAGCGTTGTCCTCGGGGATTGGAACACTGAAGCTTTCTTT. Protein product: CSVVLGDWNTEAFF.